This T cell receptor (beta chain) was retrieved from a study of post-analysis software for immune sequencing data. About the research overall: Progressive-relapsing, secondary progressive and relapsing-remitting multiple sclerosis were among the disease courses included. Study outcomes and limitations: Samples sharing a preparation batch grouped tightly together when assessed by F measure. When patients were compared with controls, about 5 TRBV segments were more frequent, TRBV5-6, TRBV5-1 and TRBV20-1 among them.

This clonotype turned up a few times. What it recognizes is unknown. The V gene's germline CDR1 is SEHNR and CDR2 FQNEAQ (reference sequence). Trimming shortened V by 5 bases and J by 6 bases, and 22 bases separated the two germline ends. This CDR3 is built from 16 residues. Unique molecular identifiers were built into the TCR beta cDNA libraries. TCRdb passed the PCR reads through MiXCR, listing each CDR3 protein once. The sample includes about 500,000 distinct CDR3 sequences, less than 45% of them seen just once. This chain joins TRBV7-9 and TRBJ1-1, with a weak D call TRBD1 (6 bases). Sequencing was done on a sample of blood. The receptor comes from a girl aged 10 to 17 with multiple sclerosis. The CDR3 reads CASSQGRGLAVAEAFF. The DNA for the CDR3 is TGTGCCAGCAGCCAAGGGAGGGGGTTAGCGGTGGCTGAAGCTTTCTTT.